The subject of this entry is one T cell receptor beta chain. V was cut by 1 base and J by 5 bases, with 9 bases left in between. CDR3 length equals 14 residues. Germline V gives CDR1 MDHEN, CDR2 SYDVKM. The data derive from a study of T cell changes during pregnancy in multiple sclerosis. The method was immunoSEQ multiplex PCR; TCRdb's version includes in-frame clones alone and lacks a portion of them. The sample includes about 75,000 clones, 75% to 95% of them seen just once. Material: CD4+ T cells from peripheral blood mononuclear cells, obtained before pregnancy. The sequence came from a female donor with multiple sclerosis, enrolled in a pregnancy study. The V gene is TRBV28, the J gene TRBJ2-1, with D possibly being TRBD1 (5 bases). CDR3 DNA sequence: TGTGCCAGCAGTTTATTATCCAGGGACAATGAGCAGTTCTTC. It codes for CASSLLSRDNEQFF.